This paragraph covers one TCR beta chain sequence. This clonotype was observed many times. The clone's antigen remains unknown. No quality values exist for individual bases; no much larger clone is one base distant. Hyperthyroidism patients were newly diagnosed, had a disease duration of under 2 months, and were aged 18 to 65 years. Exclusion was applied to patients with uncontrolled infections, other autoimmune diseases, pregnancy or lactation. Clinical symptoms, serum thyroxine and TRAb, thyroid ultrasound, and orbital computed tomography formed the basis for the diagnoses. Blood from progressor patients was drawn when they were first diagnosed with hyperthyroidism, before any ophthalmopathy symptoms appeared. PBMCs were separated from roughly 9.3 ml of fresh peripheral blood using Ficoll-Paque density gradient centrifugation. Progressor patients were first diagnosed with Graves' hyperthyroidism and then developed ophthalmopathy during follow-up. Total RNA was extracted with Trizol reagent, and quality was checked on an Agilent 2100 Bioanalyzer.

There are 17 amino acids in the CDR3, from cysteine to phenylalanine inclusive. Of all the DNA, just the CDR3 is kept, 51 bases in frame from base 1. Looking up the germline V gene yields CDR1 LGHNT and CDR2 FRNRAP. V is reduced by 8 bases and J by 0 bases, leaving a spacing of 22 bases between them. This sample is drawn from a study of T cells in Graves' hyperthyroidism and ophthalmopathy (dated by TCRdb to 2018 to 2020). For the study in its entirety: Peripheral blood was collected at initial diagnosis, before any treatment. In roughly six Graves' hyperthyroidism patients, the study also compared T-cell repertoires from thyroid tissue with T-cell repertoires from blood. TCR Vbeta CDR3 sequencing of 140 or so peripheral blood samples (approximately 44 ophthalmopathy, 75 hyperthyroidism and approximately 17 progressor patients) is reported in the paper. To identify distinguishing TCR V-J signatures, a discovery cohort of around 100 patients was used, comprising fewer than 45 with Graves' ophthalmopathy and 55 to 65 with stable Graves' hyperthyroidism. Whether ophthalmopathy could be predicted prospectively was tested in an independent validation cohort made up of some 20 hyperthyroidism patients plus 17 patients who later progressed to ophthalmopathy. Following sampling, methimazole starting at 30 mg daily was given to hyperthyroidism patients, and high-dose intravenous methylprednisolone was given to ophthalmopathy patients. The roughly 90 discovery patients were divided at random into training and test sets in a 7:3 ratio. Overall results and qualifications from the work: Most expanded thyroid clonotypes (frequency above 0.001) were also found in blood, which suggests that blood repertoires may mirror thyroid immune responses. In validation, progression to ophthalmopathy was predicted by the model with more than 65% sensitivity and around 75% specificity, a median of about 6.8 months before onset. In cross-validation, a model built on a 13 V-J signature told ophthalmopathy apart from stable hyperthyroidism with 85% to 90% sensitivity and about 81% specificity, and in testing the same model reached 80%/75%. Sample size was not statistically predetermined, and blinding of investigators to group allocation was not performed.

Amplification of TCR beta CDR3 regions was carried out from RNA transcripts. The TCR CDR3 was subjected to a first round of RT-PCR using the HTBI primer set and the Qiagen OneStep RT-PCR kit. The libraries were constructed in a second round of multiplex PCR and then size-selected and purified. Paired-end sequencing of the libraries was performed with 100 bp reads on an Illumina HiSeq2000. Concerning the study's data processing: SOAPnuke was used to process the raw data, throwing out any read that contained adapters or uncalled bases, had a mean Phred below 15, or lacked an exact constant-primer or identifier match. COPE v1.2.5 was used to merge high-quality paired reads, and clonotypes were defined as unique nucleotide sequences. MiTCR v1.1 was used to align the clonotypes against IMGT TRBV, TRBD and TRBJ reference segments. The analysis included only V-J combinations with a frequency above 0.0001, which together covered 99% to 99.2% of the repertoires. The TCS score was defined as the ratio of F50 (clonal expansion) to E x V (chaos), calculated using BLOSUM62-based TCRdist between CDR3 peptides within each V-J. Welch's t-statistics and random forest reduced 500 to 650 V-J features to 10 to 15, which were used in a naive Bayes classifier (R e1071). TCRdb trimmed public reads at Q25 via fastp, called clones via MiXCR and kept in-frame beta chains. Rows with one shared CDR3 protein collapse into an entry with the most common genes and DNA. The V and J calls and clone size are TCRdb's, not the authors'. The sample table records fewer than 900,000 distinct CDR3 sequences; around a sixth of these occur just once. The ten largest clones add up to around 15% of the sample.

This TCR was sampled from a woman aged 50 to 60 with Graves' hyperthyroidism that later progressed to Graves' ophthalmopathy. Sequencing was done on a sample of blood. This sequence uses TRBV12-5 and TRBJ1-1, with the D gene not clear enough to name. The sequenced DNA is TGTGCTAGTCCACAGACCAGACTCCACATTTTGAACACTGAAGCTTTCTTT. Translation gives CASPQTRLHILNTEAFF.